Listed here is a single T cell receptor beta chain. Antigen: not known. It may be a read error: a sequence one base away is much more abundant. The data derive from a study of CD8+CD57+ T cells in acquired aplastic anemia. Study outcomes and limitations: The study found no significant CD8+ Simpson's diversity difference between patients and controls.

Patients picked for sequencing had shown CD8+CD57+ cell expansion detected by flow cytometry. Each patient carried a diagnosis of severe acquired aplastic anemia. No patient had been given any therapy when blood was sampled. Profiling of TCR beta VDJ combinations and CDR3 sequences used genomic DNA as template. In TCRdb, the reads were re-called with MiXCR into one record per CDR3 protein. The sample has 150,000 or so distinct CDR3 sequences; about 50% are singletons. The CDR3 extends over 16 amino acids. Germline CDR1 SGDLS, CDR2 YYNGEE. This chain connects TRBV9 to TRBJ2-1; TRBD2 matches 7 bases. This clonotype originated in a human donor with aplastic anemia. Sequenced sample: sorted CD4+, CD8+, or CD8+CD57+ T cells (not recorded which) from PBMCs. DNA of the CDR3: TGTGCCAGCAGCGTAGATGGGAGCGGGATCTACAATGAGCAGTCCTTC. As protein: CASSVDGSGIYNEQSF.